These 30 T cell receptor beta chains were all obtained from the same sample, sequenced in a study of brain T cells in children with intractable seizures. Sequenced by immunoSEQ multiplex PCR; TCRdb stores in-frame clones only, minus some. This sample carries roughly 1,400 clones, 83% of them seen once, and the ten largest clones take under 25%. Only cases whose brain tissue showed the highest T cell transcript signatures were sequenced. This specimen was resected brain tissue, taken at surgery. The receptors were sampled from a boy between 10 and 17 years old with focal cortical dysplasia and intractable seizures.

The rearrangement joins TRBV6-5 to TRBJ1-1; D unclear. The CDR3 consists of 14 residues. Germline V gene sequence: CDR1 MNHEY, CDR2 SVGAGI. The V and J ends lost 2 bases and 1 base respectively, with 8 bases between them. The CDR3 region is CASSYSAGNTEAFF. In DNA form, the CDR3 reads TGTGCCAGCAGTTACAGTGCTGGGAACACTGAAGCTTTCTTT.

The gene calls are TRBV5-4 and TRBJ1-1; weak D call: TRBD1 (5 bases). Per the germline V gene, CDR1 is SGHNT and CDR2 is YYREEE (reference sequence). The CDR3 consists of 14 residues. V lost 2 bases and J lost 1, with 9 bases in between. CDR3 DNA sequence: TGTGCCAGCAGCTTCCCGACAGAGAACACTGAAGCTTTCTTT. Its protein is CASSFPTENTEAFF. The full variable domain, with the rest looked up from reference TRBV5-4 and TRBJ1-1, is ETGVTQSPTHLIKTRGQQVTLRCSSQSGHNTVSWYQQALGQGPQFIFQYYREEENGRGNFPPRFSGLQFPNYSSELNVNALELDDSALYLCASSFPTENTEAFFGQGTRLTVV.

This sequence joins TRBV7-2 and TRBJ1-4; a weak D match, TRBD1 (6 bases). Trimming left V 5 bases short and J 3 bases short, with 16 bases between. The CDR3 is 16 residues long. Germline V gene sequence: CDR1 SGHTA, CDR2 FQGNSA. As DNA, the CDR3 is TGTGCCAGCAGCCCAGCAGGGGTTGGGGCTAATGAAAAACTGTTTTTT. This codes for CASSPAGVGANEKLFF.

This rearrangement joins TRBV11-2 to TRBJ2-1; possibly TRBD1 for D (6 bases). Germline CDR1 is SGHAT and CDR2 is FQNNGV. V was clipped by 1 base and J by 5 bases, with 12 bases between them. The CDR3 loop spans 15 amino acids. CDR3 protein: CASSLVGQLNNEQFF. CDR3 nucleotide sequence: TGTGCCAGCAGCTTAGTGGGACAACTGAACAATGAGCAGTTCTTC.

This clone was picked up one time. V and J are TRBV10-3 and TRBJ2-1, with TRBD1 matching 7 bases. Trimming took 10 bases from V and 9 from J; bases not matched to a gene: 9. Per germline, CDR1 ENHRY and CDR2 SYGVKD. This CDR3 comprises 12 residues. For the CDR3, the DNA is TGTGCCACGGGGACAGCGACGGGTGAGCAGTTCTTC. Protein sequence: CATGTATGEQFF.

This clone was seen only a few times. The CDR3 here is CASSMGTGWNQPQHF. CDR3 sequence (DNA): TGTGCCAGCAGCATGGGGACAGGGTGGAATCAGCCCCAGCATTTT. The rearrangement links TRBV7-2 to TRBJ1-5; 9 positions agree with TRBD1. V trimming: 5 bases; J trimming: 4 bases; junction bases outside the gene matches: 6. Germline assignment: CDR1 SGHTA and CDR2 FQGNSA. The CDR3 consists of 15 residues.

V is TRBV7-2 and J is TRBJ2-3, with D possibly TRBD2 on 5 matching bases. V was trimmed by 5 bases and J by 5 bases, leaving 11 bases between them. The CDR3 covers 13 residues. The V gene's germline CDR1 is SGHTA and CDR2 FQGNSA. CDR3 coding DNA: TGTGCCAGCAGCGGGCGAGGACTAGATACGCAGTATTTT. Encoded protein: CASSGRGLDTQYF.

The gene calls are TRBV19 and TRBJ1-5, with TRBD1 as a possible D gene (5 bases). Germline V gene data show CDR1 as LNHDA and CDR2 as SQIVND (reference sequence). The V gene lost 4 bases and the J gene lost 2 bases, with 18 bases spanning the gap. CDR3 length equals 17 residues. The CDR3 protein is CASSRPTPGRRNQPQHF. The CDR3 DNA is TGTGCCAGTAGTAGACCGACCCCGGGACGGCGCAATCAGCCCCAGCATTTT.

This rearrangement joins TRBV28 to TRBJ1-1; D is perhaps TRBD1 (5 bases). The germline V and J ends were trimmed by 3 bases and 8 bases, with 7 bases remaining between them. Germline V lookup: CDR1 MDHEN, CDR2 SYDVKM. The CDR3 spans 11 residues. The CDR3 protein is CASSFNREAFF. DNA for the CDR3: TGTGCCAGCAGTTTTAACAGGGAAGCTTTCTTT.

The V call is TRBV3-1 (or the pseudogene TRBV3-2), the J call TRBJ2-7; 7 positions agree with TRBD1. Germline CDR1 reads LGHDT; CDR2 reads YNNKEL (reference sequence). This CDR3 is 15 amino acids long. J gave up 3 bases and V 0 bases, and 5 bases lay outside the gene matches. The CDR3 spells CASSQDHAGGYEQYF. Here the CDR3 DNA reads TGTGCCAGCAGCCAAGATCATGCAGGGGGCTACGAGCAGTACTTC.

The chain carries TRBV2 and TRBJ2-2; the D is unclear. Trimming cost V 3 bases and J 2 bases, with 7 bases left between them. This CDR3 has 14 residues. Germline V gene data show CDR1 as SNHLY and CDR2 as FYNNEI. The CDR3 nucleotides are TGTGCCAGCAGTGATAGAGTAAACACCGGGGAGCTGTTTTTT. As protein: CASSDRVNTGELFF.

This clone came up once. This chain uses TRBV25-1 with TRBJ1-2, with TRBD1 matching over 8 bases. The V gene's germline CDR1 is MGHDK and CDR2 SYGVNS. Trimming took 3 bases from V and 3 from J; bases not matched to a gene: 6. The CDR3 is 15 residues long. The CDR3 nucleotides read TGTGCCAGCAGTGAGTGGACAGGGTATGACTATGGCTACACCTTC. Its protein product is CASSEWTGYDYGYTF.

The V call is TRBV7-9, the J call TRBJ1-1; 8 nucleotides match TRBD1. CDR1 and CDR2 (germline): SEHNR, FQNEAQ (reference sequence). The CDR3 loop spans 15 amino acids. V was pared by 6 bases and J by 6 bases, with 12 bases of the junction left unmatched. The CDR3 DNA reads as TGTGCCAGCAGAAGACAGGGGAAAAATGACGCTGAAGCTTTCTTT. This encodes CASRRQGKNDAEAFF. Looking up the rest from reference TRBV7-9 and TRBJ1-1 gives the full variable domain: DTGVSQNPRHKITKRGQNVTFRCDPISEHNRLYWYRQTLGQGPEFLTYFQNEAQLEKSRLLSDRFSAERPKGSFSTLEIQRTEQGDSAMYLCASRRQGKNDAEAFFGQGTRLTVV.

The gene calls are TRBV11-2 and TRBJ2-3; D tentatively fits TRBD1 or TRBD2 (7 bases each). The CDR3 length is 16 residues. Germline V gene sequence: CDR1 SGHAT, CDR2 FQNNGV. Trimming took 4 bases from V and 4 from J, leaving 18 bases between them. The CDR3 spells CASSSQGGGRADTQYF. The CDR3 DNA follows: TGTGCCAGCAGCTCCCAGGGGGGGGGCAGGGCAGATACGCAGTATTTT.

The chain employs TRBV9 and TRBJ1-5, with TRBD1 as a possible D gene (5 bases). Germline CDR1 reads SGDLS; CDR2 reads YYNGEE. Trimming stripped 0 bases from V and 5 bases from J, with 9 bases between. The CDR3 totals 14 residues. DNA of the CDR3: TGTGCCAGCAGCGTAGATCCAGGGTATCAGCCCCAGCATTTT. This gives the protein CASSVDPGYQPQHF.

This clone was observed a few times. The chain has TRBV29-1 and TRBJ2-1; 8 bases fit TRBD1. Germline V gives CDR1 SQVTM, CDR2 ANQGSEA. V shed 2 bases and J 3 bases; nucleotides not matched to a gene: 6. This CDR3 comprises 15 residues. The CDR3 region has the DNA TGCAGCGTTGAACGTGGCAGGGGGCTCTACAATGAGCAGTTCTTC. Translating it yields CSVERGRGLYNEQFF.

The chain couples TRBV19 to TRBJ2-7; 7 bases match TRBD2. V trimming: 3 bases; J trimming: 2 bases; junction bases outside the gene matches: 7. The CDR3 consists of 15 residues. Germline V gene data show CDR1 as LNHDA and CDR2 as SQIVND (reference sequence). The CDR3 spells CASSMFGGEAYEQYF. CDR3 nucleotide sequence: TGTGCCAGTAGTATGTTTGGGGGGGAGGCCTACGAGCAGTACTTC.

CDR3 DNA: TGTGCCAGTAGTATAAGGACATTGAACACTGAAGCTTTCTTT. Its translation is CASSIRTLNTEAFF. The chain carries TRBV19 and TRBJ1-1, with TRBD1 as a possible D gene (5 bases). V lost 2 bases to trimming and J lost 0 bases, with 7 bases between them. Germline V lookup: CDR1 LNHDA, CDR2 SQIVND (reference sequence). This CDR3 comprises 14 residues.

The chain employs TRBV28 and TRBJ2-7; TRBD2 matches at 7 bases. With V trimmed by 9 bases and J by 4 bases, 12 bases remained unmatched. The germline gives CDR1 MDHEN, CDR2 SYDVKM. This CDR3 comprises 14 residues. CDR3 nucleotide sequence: TGTGCCAGTACAGTGAGCGGGGACGTGTACGAGCAGTACTTC. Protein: CASTVSGDVYEQYF.

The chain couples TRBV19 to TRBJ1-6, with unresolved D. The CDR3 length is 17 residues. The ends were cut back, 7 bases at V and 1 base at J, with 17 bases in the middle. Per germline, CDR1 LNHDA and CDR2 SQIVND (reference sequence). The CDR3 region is CASTRPAYISYNSPLHF. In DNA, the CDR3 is TGTGCCAGTACCCGCCCCGCATACATATCCTATAATTCACCCCTCCACTTT.

CDR3: CASSLGDRDKETQYF. CDR3 in DNA: TGTGCCAGCAGCTTAGGTGACAGGGACAAAGAGACCCAGTACTTC. The rearrangement uses TRBV11-2 and TRBJ2-5; 7 bases agree with TRBD1. The ends lost 1 base at V and 3 bases at J; junction bases unmatched: 5. The CDR3 runs 15 residues. Germline lookup yields CDR1 SGHAT and CDR2 FQNNGV.

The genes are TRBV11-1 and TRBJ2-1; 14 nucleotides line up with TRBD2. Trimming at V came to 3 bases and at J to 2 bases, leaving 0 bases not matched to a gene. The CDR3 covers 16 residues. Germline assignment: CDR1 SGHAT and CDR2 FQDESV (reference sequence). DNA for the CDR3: TGTGCCAGCAGCTTGACTAGCGGGGGGGCCTACAATGAGCAGTTCTTC. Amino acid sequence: CASSLTSGGAYNEQFF. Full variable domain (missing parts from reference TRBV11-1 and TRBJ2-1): EAEVAQSPRYKITEKSQAVAFWCDPISGHATLYWYRQILGQGPELLVQFQDESVVDDSQLPKDRFSAERLKGVDSTLKIQPAELGDSAMYLCASSLTSGGAYNEQFFGPGTRLTVL.

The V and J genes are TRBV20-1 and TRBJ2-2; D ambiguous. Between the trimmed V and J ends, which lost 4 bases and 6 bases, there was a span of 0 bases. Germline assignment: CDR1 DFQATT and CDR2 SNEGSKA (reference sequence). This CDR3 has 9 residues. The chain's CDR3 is CSATGELFF. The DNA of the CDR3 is TGCAGTGCTACCGGGGAGCTGTTTTTT.

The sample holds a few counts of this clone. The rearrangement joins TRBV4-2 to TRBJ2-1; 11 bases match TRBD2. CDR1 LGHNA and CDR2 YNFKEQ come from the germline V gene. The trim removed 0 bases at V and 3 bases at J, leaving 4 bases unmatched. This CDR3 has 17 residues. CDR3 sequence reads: CASSQDSTSGVYNEQFF. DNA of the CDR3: TGTGCCAGCAGCCAAGATTCGACTAGCGGGGTCTACAATGAGCAGTTCTTC.

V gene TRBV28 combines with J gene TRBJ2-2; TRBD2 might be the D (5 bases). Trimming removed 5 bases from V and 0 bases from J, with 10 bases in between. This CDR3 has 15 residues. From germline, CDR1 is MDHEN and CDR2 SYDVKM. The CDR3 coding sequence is TGTGCCAGCAGTCTCGGGGTTACGAACACCGGGGAGCTGTTTTTT. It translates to CASSLGVTNTGELFF.

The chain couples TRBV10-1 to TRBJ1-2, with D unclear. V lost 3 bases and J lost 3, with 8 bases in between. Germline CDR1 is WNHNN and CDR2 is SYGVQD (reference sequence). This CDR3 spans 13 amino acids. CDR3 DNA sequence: TGCGCCAGCAGTGAAAGGAGGGACTATGGCTACACCTTC. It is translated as CASSERRDYGYTF.

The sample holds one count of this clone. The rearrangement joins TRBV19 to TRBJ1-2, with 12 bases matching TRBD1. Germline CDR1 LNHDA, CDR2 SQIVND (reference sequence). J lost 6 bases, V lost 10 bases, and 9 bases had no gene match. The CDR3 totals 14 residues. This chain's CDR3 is CATGTGGNGNGYTF. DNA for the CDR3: TGTGCCACTGGGACAGGGGGCAATGGAAATGGCTACACCTTC.

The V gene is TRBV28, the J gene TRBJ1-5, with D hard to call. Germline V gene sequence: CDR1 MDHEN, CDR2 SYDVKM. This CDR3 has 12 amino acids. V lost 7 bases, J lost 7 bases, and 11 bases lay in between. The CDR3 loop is CASTEVNQPQHF. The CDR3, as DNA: TGTGCCAGCACGGAGGTAAACCAGCCCCAGCATTTT.

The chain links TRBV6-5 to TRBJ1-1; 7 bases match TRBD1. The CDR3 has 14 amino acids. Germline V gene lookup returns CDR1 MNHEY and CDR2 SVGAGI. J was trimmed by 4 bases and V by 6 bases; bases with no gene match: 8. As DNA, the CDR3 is TGTGCCAGCAGACCACAGGGGATGGGCACTGAAGCTTTCTTT. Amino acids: CASRPQGMGTEAFF.

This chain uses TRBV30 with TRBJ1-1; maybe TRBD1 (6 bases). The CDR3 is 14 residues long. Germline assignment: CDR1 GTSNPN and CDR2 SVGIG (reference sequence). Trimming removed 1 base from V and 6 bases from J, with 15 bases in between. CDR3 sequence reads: CAWSASRGAAEAFF. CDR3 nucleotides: TGTGCCTGGAGTGCTTCAAGGGGGGCAGCTGAAGCTTTCTTT.